This TCR beta chain was sequenced in a study of Graves' ophthalmopathy and Graves' hyperthyroidism. Those donors who had ophthalmopathy presented with moderate-to-severe activity, a CAS of ≥3, a NOSPECS of ≥4 and a duration under 3 months. Diagnoses were established from clinical symptoms, serum thyroxine, TRAb, thyroid ultrasound and orbital computed tomography. This clonotype was seen repeatedly, ten times or more. Transcripts of RNA were the source for amplifying TCR beta CDR3 regions. Second-round multiplex PCR came after a first-round RT-PCR that employed HTBI primers. TCRdb analysed the multiplex PCR reads with MiXCR anew, one entry per CDR3 protein. The repertoire holds almost 750,000 distinct CDR3 sequences, with around 40% as singletons. Germline V gene data show CDR1 as SQVTM and CDR2 as ANQGSEA. The V gene end was trimmed by 4 bases and the J gene end by 5 bases; junction bases not matched to a gene: 2. The CDR3 contains 12 residues.

V and J are TRBV29-1 and TRBJ1-5; the match to TRBD1 covers 7 bases. Sequenced material: peripheral blood. This TCR derives from an adult man with Graves' ophthalmopathy. The CDR3 sequence is CSVGQGDQPQHF. CDR3 in DNA: TGCAGCGTTGGGCAGGGGGATCAGCCCCAGCATTTT.